This is a list of T cell receptor beta chains from one sample in a study of molecular identifiers for immune sequencing clone quantification. TCRdb processed the PCR reads anew with MiXCR; each CDR3 protein has one entry. The sample lists some 320,000 distinct CDR3 sequences; roughly a fifth were seen once. The sequenced sample was naive CD8+ T cells from blood, with Jurkat cell RNA spiked in. The receptors stem from a human donor in good health. Some libraries in this study had Jurkat cell RNA spiked in. Each CDR3 is given with its conserved first and last residue. The D gene is left open where the match is weak. Some rows mark clone size as missing; the rest say once, few, many or name a class of expanded clone.

j_call	d_call	v_call	clone_size	cdr3_aa	cdr3_nt
TRBJ2-7	.	TRBV27	few	CASSSQGYYEQYF	TGTGCCAGCAGTTCCCAGGGTTACTACGAGCAGTACTTC
TRBJ2-7	.	TRBV28	many	CAGQGQTGEQYF	TGTGCCGGCCAGGGGCAGACGGGGGAGCAGTACTTC
TRBJ1-1	.	TRBV27	many	CASSLSGSLNTEAFF	TGTGCCAGCAGTTTATCCGGGAGCCTGAACACTGAAGCTTTCTTT
TRBJ2-7	.	TRBV20-1	many	CSARLPSHYEQYF	TGCAGTGCTAGACTCCCCTCCCATTACGAGCAGTACTTC
TRBJ2-7	.	TRBV20-1	few	CSARDRQLSSYEQYF	TGCAGTGCTAGAGATCGTCAACTGAGCTCCTACGAGCAGTACTTC
TRBJ2-5	.	TRBV5-1	many	CASSLSTGLRQETQYF	TGCGCCAGCAGCCTATCTACAGGGTTGCGCCAAGAGACCCAGTACTTC
TRBJ2-1	TRBD1	TRBV4-3	.	CASSQGTVQGSSYNGQFF	TGCGCCAGCAGCCAAGGAACGGTACAGGGGAGCTCCTACAATGGGCAATTCTTC
TRBJ2-5	TRBD2	TRBV5-1	few	CASSIRSGTSGGAQETQYF	TGCGCCAGCAGCATACGATCTGGGACTAGCGGGGGAGCTCAAGAGACCCAGTACTTC
TRBJ2-5	TRBD2	TRBV10-2	.	CASSSPGLTDGTQYF	TGCGCCAGCAGTTCCCCGGGACTAACCGATGGGACCCAGTACTTC
TRBJ2-7	.	TRBV7-9	few	CASSLGGRGSDEQYF	TGTGCCAGCAGCTTAGGTGGCAGGGGATCGGACGAGCAGTACTTC
TRBJ2-5	.	TRBV14	many	CASSHLNQETQYF	TGTGCCAGCAGCCACCTCAACCAAGAGACCCAGTACTTC
TRBJ2-7	.	TRBV7-9	.	CASSLLVGAVLERYF	TGTGCCAGCAGCTTATTGGTCGGGGCCGTTTTGGAGCGGTACTTC
TRBJ2-3	.	TRBV3-1	few	CASSQPGQVVDTQYF	TGTGCCAGCAGCCAACCGGGACAAGTTGTAGATACGCAGTATTTT
TRBJ2-7	TRBD1	TRBV6-2/TRBV6-3	.	CASSYRQGAYEQYF	TGTGCCAGCAGTTATCGACAGGGGGCCTACGAGCAGTACTTC
TRBJ1-5	.	TRBV20-1	many	CSASEGARQPQHF	TGCAGTGCCAGCGAAGGGGCCCGTCAGCCCCAGCATTTT
TRBJ2-3	TRBD2	TRBV7-2	many	CASSAPISPTGLAGRADTQYF	TGTGCCAGCAGCGCACCAATTTCCCCCACGGGACTAGCGGGGCGGGCAGATACGCAGTATTTT
TRBJ2-1	TRBD2	TRBV28	many	CASSFRLAPEQFF	TGTGCCAGCAGTTTTAGACTAGCGCCGGAGCAGTTCTTC
TRBJ2-5	TRBD2	TRBV9	many	CASSVDGLEETQYF	TGTGCCAGCAGCGTGGACGGACTAGAAGAGACCCAGTACTTC
TRBJ2-2	TRBD1	TRBV13	many	CASSPSLGQGEVYTGELFF	TGTGCCAGCAGCCCTTCCTTGGGACAGGGGGAGGTGTACACCGGGGAGCTGTTTTTT
TRBJ2-7	.	TRBV6-5	many	CASSYATGYRDEQYF	TGTGCCAGCAGTTACGCGACAGGTTACAGGGACGAGCAGTACTTC
TRBJ1-1	TRBD1	TRBV12-3/TRBV12-4	many	CASSPETGETEAFF	TGTGCCAGCAGTCCTGAGACAGGGGAGACTGAAGCTTTCTTT
TRBJ2-5	TRBD2	TRBV28	many	CASSRGGGQETQYF	TGTGCCAGCAGTCGGGGGGGAGGCCAAGAGACCCAGTACTTC
TRBJ2-5	.	TRBV5-6	many	CASSPRYQETQYF	TGTGCCAGCAGCCCACGCTACCAAGAGACCCAGTACTTC